This TCR beta chain was identified during a study of response to subunit inactivated influenza vaccine. This clonotype was detected only a few times. As yet, its antigen is unknown. TCRdb fed the RT-PCR reads into MiXCR, producing one record per CDR3 protein. The sample has approximately 700,000 distinct CDR3 sequences, 15% to 18% seen once. Study observations and caveats: The authors suggested that few new T cells are recruited per seasonal influenza vaccination.

Germline V gene data show CDR1 as SGHAT and CDR2 as FQNNGV. The CDR3 contains 16 residues. Trimming took off 5 bases at V and 4 bases at J, with 20 bases between the two ends. The receptor was derived from a man aged 50 to 59 who received an inactivated influenza vaccine. The rearrangement uses TRBV11-2 and TRBJ2-5; possibly TRBD1 for D (5 bases). The material was PBMCs from blood, obtained 11 to 12 days after vaccination. This chain's CDR3 is CASSGNQGNRLETQYF. CDR3 DNA sequence: TGTGCCAGCAGCGGGAATCAGGGTAATCGGTTAGAGACCCAGTACTTC.